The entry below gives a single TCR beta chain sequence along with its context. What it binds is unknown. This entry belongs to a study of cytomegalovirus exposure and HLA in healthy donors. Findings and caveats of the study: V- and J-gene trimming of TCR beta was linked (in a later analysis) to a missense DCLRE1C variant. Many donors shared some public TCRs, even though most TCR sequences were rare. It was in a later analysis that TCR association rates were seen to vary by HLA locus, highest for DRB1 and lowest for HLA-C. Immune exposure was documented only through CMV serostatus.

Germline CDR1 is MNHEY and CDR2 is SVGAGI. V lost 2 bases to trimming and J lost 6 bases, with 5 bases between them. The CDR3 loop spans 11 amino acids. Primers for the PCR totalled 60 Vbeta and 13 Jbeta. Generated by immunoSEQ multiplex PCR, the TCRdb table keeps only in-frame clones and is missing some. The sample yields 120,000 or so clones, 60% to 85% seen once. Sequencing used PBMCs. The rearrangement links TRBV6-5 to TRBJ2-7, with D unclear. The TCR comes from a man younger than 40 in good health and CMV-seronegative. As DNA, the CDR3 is TGTGCCAGCAGTTACGGCCGCGAGCAGTACTTC. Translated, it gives CASSYGREQYF.